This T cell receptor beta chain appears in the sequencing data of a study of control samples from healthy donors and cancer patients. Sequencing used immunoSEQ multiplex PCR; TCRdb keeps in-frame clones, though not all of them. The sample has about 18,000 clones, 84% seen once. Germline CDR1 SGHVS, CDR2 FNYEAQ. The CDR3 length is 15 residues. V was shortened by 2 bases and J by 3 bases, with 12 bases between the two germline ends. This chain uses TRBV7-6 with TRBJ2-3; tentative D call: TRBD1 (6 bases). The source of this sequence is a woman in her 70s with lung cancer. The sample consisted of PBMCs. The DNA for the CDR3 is TGTGCCAGCAGCTTAAGCACAGGGAAGACAGATACGCAGTATTTT. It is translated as CASSLSTGKTDTQYF.